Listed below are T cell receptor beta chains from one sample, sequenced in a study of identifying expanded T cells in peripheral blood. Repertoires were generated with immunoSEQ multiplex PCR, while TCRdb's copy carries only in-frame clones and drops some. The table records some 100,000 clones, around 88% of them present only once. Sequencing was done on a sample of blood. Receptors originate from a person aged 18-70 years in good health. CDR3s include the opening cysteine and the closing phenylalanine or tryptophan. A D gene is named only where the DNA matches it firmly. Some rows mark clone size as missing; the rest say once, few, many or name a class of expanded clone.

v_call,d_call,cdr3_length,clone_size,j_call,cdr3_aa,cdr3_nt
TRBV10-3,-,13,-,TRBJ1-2,CATPSPDNYGYTF,TGTGCCACCCCGTCTCCGGATAACTATGGCTACACCTTC
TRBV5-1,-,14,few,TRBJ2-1,CASSLEGSYNEQFF,TGCGCCAGCAGCTTGGAGGGGTCCTACAATGAGCAGTTCTTC
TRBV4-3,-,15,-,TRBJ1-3,CASSQELYSGNTIYF,TGCGCCAGCAGCCAAGAATTATACTCTGGAAACACCATATATTTT
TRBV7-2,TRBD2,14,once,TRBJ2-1,CASRLAGVNNEQFF,TGTGCCAGCAGGTTAGCGGGGGTTAACAATGAGCAGTTCTTC
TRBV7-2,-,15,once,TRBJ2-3,CASSFGGGGTDTQYF,TGTGCCAGCAGCTTCGGCGGGGGCGGCACAGATACGCAGTATTTT
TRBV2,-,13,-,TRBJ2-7,CASTGGAVYEQYF,TGTGCCAGCACGGGCGGCGCCGTCTACGAGCAGTACTTC
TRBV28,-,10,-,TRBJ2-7,CASIGTEQYF,TGTGCCAGCATTGGGACGGAGCAGTACTTC
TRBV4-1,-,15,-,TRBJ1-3,CASSLAPGSGNTIYF,TGCGCCAGCAGCCTTGCCCCAGGCTCTGGAAACACCATATATTTT
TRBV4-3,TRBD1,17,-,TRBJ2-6,CASSSGTGSSGANVLTF,TGCGCCAGCAGCTCCGGGACAGGGAGCTCTGGGGCCAACGTCCTGACTTTC
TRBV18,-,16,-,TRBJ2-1,CASSPLGDGPYNEQFF,TGTGCCAGCTCACCACTGGGGGACGGGCCTTACAATGAGCAGTTCTTC
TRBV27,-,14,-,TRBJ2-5,CASRRGVGKETQYF,TGTGCCAGCAGGAGGGGGGTGGGGAAAGAGACCCAGTACTTC